The rows below give T cell receptor beta chains drawn from one sample of a study of cytomegalovirus exposure and HLA in healthy donors. Produced via immunoSEQ multiplex PCR; TCRdb's table is partial and in-frame only. Of nearly 110,000 clones in the sample, around two thirds were seen once. The source material was PBMCs. The receptors stem from a woman in her thirties or forties in good health and CMV-seropositive. CDR3s include the opening cysteine and the closing phenylalanine or tryptophan. A D gene is named only where the DNA matches it firmly.

D gene: .; J gene: TRBJ1-1; V gene: TRBV29-1; CDR3 protein: CSVAVSTEAFF
D gene: .; J gene: TRBJ2-5; V gene: TRBV6-5; CDR3 protein: CASRTTQFQGQYF
D gene: TRBD1; J gene: TRBJ1-4; V gene: TRBV14; CDR3 protein: CASSPRTGGDEKLFF
D gene: TRBD1; J gene: TRBJ1-2; V gene: TRBV6-1; CDR3 protein: CASREGARSGYTF
D gene: .; J gene: TRBJ1-1; V gene: TRBV9; CDR3 protein: CASSVGGEGGEAFF
D gene: .; J gene: TRBJ1-1; V gene: TRBV6-1; CDR3 protein: CASSESRGEAFF
D gene: TRBD2; J gene: TRBJ2-3; V gene: TRBV5-1; CDR3 protein: CASSPLVGGGATDTQYF
D gene: TRBD1; J gene: TRBJ1-3; V gene: TRBV4-1; CDR3 protein: CASSQVYGQGFSGNTIYF
D gene: .; J gene: TRBJ1-1; V gene: TRBV15; CDR3 protein: CATSRDSGLNEAFF
D gene: .; J gene: TRBJ1-6; V gene: TRBV27; CDR3 protein: CASSLSSGYSPLHF
D gene: .; J gene: TRBJ1-2; V gene: TRBV6-1; CDR3 protein: CASSGAFGVNDGYTF
D gene: .; J gene: TRBJ2-2; V gene: TRBV28; CDR3 protein: CASSSTGRSGTGELFF
D gene: TRBD1; J gene: TRBJ2-3; V gene: TRBV5-6; CDR3 protein: CASSLSGTGRVDTQYF
D gene: TRBD1; J gene: TRBJ1-1; V gene: TRBV30; CDR3 protein: CAWSLVRTGLNTEAFF
D gene: TRBD1; J gene: TRBJ1-4; V gene: TRBV19; CDR3 protein: CASSGTGGREKLFF
D gene: TRBD1; J gene: TRBJ1-4; V gene: TRBV7-6; CDR3 protein: CASSSRQGSEKLFF
D gene: TRBD2; J gene: TRBJ2-1; V gene: TRBV27; CDR3 protein: CASIKNGGLAGVDYNEQFF
D gene: .; J gene: TRBJ1-1; V gene: TRBV6-4; CDR3 protein: CASSEGSAGLTEAFF
D gene: .; J gene: TRBJ2-5; V gene: TRBV5-8; CDR3 protein: CASSLQDFQETQYF
D gene: .; J gene: TRBJ1-1; V gene: TRBV7-8; CDR3 protein: CASRYREGVVTEAFF
D gene: TRBD1; J gene: TRBJ2-1; V gene: TRBV6-1; CDR3 protein: CASSVTGVREQFF
D gene: .; J gene: TRBJ2-7; V gene: TRBV30; CDR3 protein: CAWNRGGDYEQYF
D gene: .; J gene: TRBJ2-5; V gene: TRBV30; CDR3 protein: CAWSGGGGAETQYF
D gene: TRBD2; J gene: TRBJ2-7; V gene: TRBV5-1; CDR3 protein: CASSSLTSGGSYEQYF
D gene: TRBD1; J gene: TRBJ1-6; V gene: TRBV7-2; CDR3 protein: CASSSRDRDSPLHF
D gene: .; J gene: TRBJ2-7; V gene: TRBV29-1; CDR3 protein: CSVVEGSSYEQYF
D gene: .; J gene: TRBJ1-1; V gene: TRBV10-3; CDR3 protein: CAITPGEVETEAFF
D gene: .; J gene: TRBJ1-6; V gene: TRBV4-1; CDR3 protein: CASSQDGAGANSPLHF
D gene: TRBD1; J gene: TRBJ1-2; V gene: TRBV10-1; CDR3 protein: CASSFQGVGYGYTF
D gene: .; J gene: TRBJ1-2; V gene: TRBV6-5; CDR3 protein: CASSGPPYGYTF
D gene: TRBD1; J gene: TRBJ1-1; V gene: TRBV2; CDR3 protein: CASSTRTGYTEAFF
D gene: .; J gene: TRBJ2-2; V gene: TRBV5-1; CDR3 protein: CASSLESGFTGELFF
D gene: TRBD1; J gene: TRBJ1-4; V gene: TRBV10-3; CDR3 protein: CAISPGTGDNEKLFF
D gene: TRBD2; J gene: TRBJ2-7; V gene: TRBV6-1; CDR3 protein: CASKTGTSGAYEQYF
D gene: .; J gene: TRBJ1-6; V gene: TRBV19; CDR3 protein: CASSDTPDSGSPLHF
D gene: TRBD2; J gene: TRBJ2-7; V gene: TRBV2; CDR3 protein: CASSDPAGGPEQYF
D gene: .; J gene: TRBJ1-6; V gene: TRBV19; CDR3 protein: CASREGSSYNSPLHF
D gene: TRBD1; J gene: TRBJ2-7; V gene: TRBV18; CDR3 protein: CASSPGTGSSYEQYF
D gene: .; J gene: TRBJ1-2; V gene: TRBV29-1; CDR3 protein: CSVEDWGDRDGYTF
D gene: .; J gene: TRBJ2-2; V gene: TRBV2; CDR3 protein: CASNRANTGELFF
D gene: .; J gene: TRBJ2-7; V gene: TRBV4-3; CDR3 protein: CASSQGAGAYEQYF
D gene: TRBD1; J gene: TRBJ1-4; V gene: TRBV6-1; CDR3 protein: CASNRDRGREKLFF
D gene: TRBD1; J gene: TRBJ2-3; V gene: TRBV5-1; CDR3 protein: CASSLGQGGDTQYF
D gene: .; J gene: TRBJ1-5; V gene: TRBV5-1; CDR3 protein: CASSPGAEGNQPQHF